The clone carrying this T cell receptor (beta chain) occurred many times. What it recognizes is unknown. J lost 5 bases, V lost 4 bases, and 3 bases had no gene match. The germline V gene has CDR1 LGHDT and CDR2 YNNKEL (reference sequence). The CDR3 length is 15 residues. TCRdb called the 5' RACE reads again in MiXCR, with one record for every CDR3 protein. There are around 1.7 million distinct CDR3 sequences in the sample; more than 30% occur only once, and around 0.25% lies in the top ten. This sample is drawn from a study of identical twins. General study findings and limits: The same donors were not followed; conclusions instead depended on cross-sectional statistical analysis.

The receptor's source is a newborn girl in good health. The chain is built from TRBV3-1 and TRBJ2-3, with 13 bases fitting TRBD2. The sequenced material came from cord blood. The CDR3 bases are TGTGCCAGCAGCCCACTAGCGGGGGGGCTAGATACGCAGTATTTT. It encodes CASSPLAGGLDTQYF.